This TCR beta chain derives from a study of cytotoxic CD8 clonotypes in ibrutinib-treated CLL. Assay used: immunoSEQ multiplex PCR; TCRdb lists only in-frame clones, some missing. Of more than 70,000 clones listed, roughly 80% are singletons. The germline V gene has CDR1 MNHNY and CDR2 SVGAGI (reference sequence). The CDR3 runs to 14 residues. With 2 bases removed from V and 8 bases from J, the gap between germline ends came to 13 bases. The chain joins TRBV6-6 to TRBJ1-5, with TRBD1 as a possible D gene (5 bases). This sequence was found in a human donor with chronic lymphocytic leukemia. The sequencing used PBMCs, collected after 12 months of ibrutinib treatment. The DNA for the CDR3 is TGTGCCAGCAGTTACGTCCGGGGCGGGGAGCCCCAGCATTTT. Its protein product is CASSYVRGGEPQHF.